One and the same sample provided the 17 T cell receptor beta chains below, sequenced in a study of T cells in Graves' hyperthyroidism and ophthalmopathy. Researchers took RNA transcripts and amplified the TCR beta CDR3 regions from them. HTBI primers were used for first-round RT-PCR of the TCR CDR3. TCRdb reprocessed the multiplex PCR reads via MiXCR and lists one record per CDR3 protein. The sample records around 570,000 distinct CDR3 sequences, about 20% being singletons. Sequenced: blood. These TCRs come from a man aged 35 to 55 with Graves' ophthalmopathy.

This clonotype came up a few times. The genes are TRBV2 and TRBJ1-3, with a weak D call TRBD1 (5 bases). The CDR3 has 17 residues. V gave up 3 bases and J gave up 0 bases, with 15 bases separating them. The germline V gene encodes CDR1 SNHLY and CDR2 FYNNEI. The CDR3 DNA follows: TGTGCCAGCAGTGATGGGACCCTTAGCGTCTCTGGAAACACCATATATTTT. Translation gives CASSDGTLSVSGNTIYF.

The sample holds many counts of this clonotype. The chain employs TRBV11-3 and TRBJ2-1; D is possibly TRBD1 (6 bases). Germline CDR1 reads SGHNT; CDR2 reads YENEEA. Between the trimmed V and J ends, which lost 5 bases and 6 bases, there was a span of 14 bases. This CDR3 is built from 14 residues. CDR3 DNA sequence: TGTGCCAGCAGCCCTTCCAGGGGTGTCAATGAGCAGTTCTTC. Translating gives CASSPSRGVNEQFF.

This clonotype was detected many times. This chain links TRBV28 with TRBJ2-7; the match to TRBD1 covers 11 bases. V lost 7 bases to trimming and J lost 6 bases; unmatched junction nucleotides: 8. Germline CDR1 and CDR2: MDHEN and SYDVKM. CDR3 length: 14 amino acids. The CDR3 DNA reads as TGTGCCAGCAAAGACTGGGGACAGGGGGGCGAGCAGTACTTC. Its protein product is CASKDWGQGGEQYF.

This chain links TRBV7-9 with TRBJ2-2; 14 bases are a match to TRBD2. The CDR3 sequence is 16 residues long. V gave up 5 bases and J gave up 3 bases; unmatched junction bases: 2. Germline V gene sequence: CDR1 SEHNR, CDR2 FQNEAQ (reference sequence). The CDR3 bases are TGTGCCAGCAGCGTGGGACTAGCGGGAGACACCGGGGAGCTGTTTTTT. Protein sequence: CASSVGLAGDTGELFF.

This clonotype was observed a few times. CDR3 DNA: TGTGCCAGCAGCTTAGGGACTAGCGGGAGGGGGGAGCAGTACTTC. The encoded protein is CASSLGTSGRGEQYF. The chain couples TRBV11-2 to TRBJ2-7; 15 bases line up with TRBD2. Germline CDR1 reads SGHAT; CDR2 reads FQNNGV. The CDR3 runs to 15 residues. The V and J ends lost 1 base and 7 bases, in that order; junction bases with no gene match: 2.

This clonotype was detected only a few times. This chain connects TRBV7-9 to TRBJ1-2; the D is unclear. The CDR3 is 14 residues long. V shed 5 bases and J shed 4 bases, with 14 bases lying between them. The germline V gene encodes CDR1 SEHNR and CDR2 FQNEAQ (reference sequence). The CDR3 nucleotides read TGTGCCAGCAGCCGCGCCGGGCCACCCTATGGCTACACCTTC. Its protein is CASSRAGPPYGYTF.

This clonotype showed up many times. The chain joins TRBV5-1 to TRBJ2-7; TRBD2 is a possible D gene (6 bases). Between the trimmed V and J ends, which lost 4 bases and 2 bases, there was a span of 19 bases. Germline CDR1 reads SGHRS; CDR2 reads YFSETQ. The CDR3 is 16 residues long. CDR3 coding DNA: TGCGCCAGCAGCCCGGGAGCGTCGACACTTACCTACGAGCAGTACTTC. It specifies CASSPGASTLTYEQYF.

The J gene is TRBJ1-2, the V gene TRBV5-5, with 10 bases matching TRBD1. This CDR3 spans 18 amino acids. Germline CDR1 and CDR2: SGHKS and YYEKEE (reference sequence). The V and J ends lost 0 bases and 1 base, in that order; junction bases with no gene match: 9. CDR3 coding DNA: TGTGCCAGCAGCTTGGCGGGACAGGGGCCAGCACTTAACTATGGCTACACCTTC. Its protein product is CASSLAGQGPALNYGYTF.

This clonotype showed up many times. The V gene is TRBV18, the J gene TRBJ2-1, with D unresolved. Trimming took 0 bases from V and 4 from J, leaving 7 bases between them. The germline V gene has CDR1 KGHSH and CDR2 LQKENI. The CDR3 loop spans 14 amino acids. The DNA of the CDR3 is TGTGCCAGCTCACCACCGTTACAGTACAATGAGCAGTTCTTC. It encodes CASSPPLQYNEQFF.

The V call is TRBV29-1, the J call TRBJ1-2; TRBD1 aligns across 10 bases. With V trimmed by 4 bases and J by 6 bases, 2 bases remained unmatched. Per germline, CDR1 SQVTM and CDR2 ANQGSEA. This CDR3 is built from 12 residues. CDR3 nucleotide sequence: TGCAGCGTTGGACAGGGGGCGAATGGCTACACCTTC. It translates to CSVGQGANGYTF.

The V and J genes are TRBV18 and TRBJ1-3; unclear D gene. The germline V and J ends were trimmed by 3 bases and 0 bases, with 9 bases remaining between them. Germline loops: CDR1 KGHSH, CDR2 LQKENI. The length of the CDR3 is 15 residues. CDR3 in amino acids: CASSPDSRSGNTIYF. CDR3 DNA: TGTGCCAGCTCACCTGACTCTCGCTCTGGAAACACCATATATTTT.

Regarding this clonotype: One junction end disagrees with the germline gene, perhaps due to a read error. DNA of the CDR3: TGTGCCATCAGTAAACAGGCGTTAATCCAACAGAACTCTGGAAACACCATATATTTT. It codes for CAISKQALIQQNSGNTIYF. The V and J genes are TRBV12-3 or TRBV12-4 and TRBJ1-3; maybe TRBD1 (5 bases). The CDR3 extends over 19 amino acids.

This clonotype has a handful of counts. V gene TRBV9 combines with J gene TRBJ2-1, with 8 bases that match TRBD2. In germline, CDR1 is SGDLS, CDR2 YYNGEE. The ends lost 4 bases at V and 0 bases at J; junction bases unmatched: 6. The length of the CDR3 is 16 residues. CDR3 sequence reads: CASSREGSSSYNEQFF. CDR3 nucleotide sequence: TGTGCCAGCAGCCGGGAGGGATCGAGCTCCTACAATGAGCAGTTCTTC.

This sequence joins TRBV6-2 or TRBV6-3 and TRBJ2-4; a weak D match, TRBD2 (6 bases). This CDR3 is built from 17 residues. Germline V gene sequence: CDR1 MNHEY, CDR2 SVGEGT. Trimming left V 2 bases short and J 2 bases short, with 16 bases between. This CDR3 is CASSYGRGRRTKNIQYF. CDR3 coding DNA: TGTGCCAGCAGTTACGGGCGAGGGAGGAGGACCAAAAACATTCAGTACTTC.

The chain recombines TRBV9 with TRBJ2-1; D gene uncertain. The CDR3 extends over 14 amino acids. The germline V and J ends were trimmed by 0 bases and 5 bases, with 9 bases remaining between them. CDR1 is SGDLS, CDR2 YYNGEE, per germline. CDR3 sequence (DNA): TGTGCCAGCAGCGTAGGGTCCGGCAACAATGAGCAGTTCTTC. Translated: CASSVGSGNNEQFF.

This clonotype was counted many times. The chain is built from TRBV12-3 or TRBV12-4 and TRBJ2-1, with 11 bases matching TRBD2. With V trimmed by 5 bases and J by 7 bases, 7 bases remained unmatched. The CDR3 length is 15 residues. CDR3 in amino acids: CASSIGSSGRNEQFF. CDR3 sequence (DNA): TGTGCCAGCAGTATAGGGTCTAGCGGGAGGAATGAGCAGTTCTTC.

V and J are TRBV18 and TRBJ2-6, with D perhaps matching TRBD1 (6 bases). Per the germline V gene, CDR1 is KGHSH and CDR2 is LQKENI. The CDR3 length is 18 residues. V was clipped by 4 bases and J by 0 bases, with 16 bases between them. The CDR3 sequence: CASSLQGIRNSGANVLTF. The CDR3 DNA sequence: TGTGCCAGCTCACTACAGGGAATACGAAACTCTGGGGCCAACGTCCTGACTTTC.